This T cell receptor (beta chain) appears in the sequencing data of a study of early T cells in non-severe SARS-CoV-2 infection. Study in general: The sequenced material was bulk RNA from unsorted whole blood, and its chains were unpaired.

Germline-derived CDR1 and CDR2 are SNHLY and FYNNEI. The V segment lost 7 bases and the J segment 3 bases; nucleotides outside the gene matches: 3. This CDR3 has 13 residues. Findings of the study overall: Using VDJdb, the matching emphasized anti-spike CD8 responses while missing private and CD4 specificities.

About this clonotype itself: Its antigen remains unknown.

Researchers tagged individual cDNA molecules with unique molecular identifiers. Using its own MiXCR run on the 5' RACE reads, TCRdb lists one record per CDR3 protein. The sample holds 60,000 to 75,000 distinct CDR3 sequences; 10% to 15% are singletons and the top ten take 5% to 8%. The sequenced material came from whole blood. The chain carries TRBV2 and TRBJ2-7, with 10 bases aligning to TRBD2. This TCR was recovered from an adult who was a healthcare worker with PCR-confirmed SARS-CoV-2 infection or an uninfected control (not recorded which). Written as DNA, the CDR3 is TGTGCCAGCAAACTAGCGGGGAACTACGAGCAGTACTTC. This sequence encodes CASKLAGNYEQYF.